A selection of T cell receptor beta chains follows, all from one sample in a study of CD4 T cells in relation to SARS-CoV-2 and coronaviruses. Measured with immunoSEQ multiplex PCR; TCRdb has only the in-frame clones, and not every one. The sample lists 28,000 or so clones; around 76% were seen once. Their target antigens are unknown. The specimen sequenced was CD4+ T cells from PBMCs, cultured in vitro. The receptors here all came from a human donor in good health. Both conserved end residues are part of each CDR3. A D gene is named only where the DNA matches it firmly. Size is stated for part of the rows, as once, few or many counts, or as a class when the clone is expanded.

j_gene | d_gene | abundance | v_gene | CDR3aa | CDR3nt
TRBJ2-1 | . | . | TRBV3-1/TRBV3-2 | CASSPLGLAPDNEQFF | TGTGCCAGCAGCCCTCTGGGTCTAGCGCCTGACAATGAGCAGTTCTTC
TRBJ2-2 | TRBD1 | . | TRBV11-2 | CASSGRQGAAAGELFF | TGTGCCAGCAGCGGGCGACAGGGGGCGGCAGCCGGGGAGCTGTTTTTT
TRBJ2-7 | TRBD2 | . | TRBV7-8 | CATGRGGVSFFSSYEQYF | TGTGCCACCGGACGCGGGGGGGTTTCCTTCTTTAGCTCCTACGAGCAGTACTTC
TRBJ2-3 | TRBD2 | . | TRBV5-1 | CASSRGTSGGSTDTQYF | TGCGCCAGCAGCAGAGGGACTAGCGGGGGATCCACAGATACGCAGTATTTT
TRBJ2-1 | . | . | TRBV6-2/TRBV6-3 | CASSYSGRRGYNEQFF | TGTGCCAGCAGTTATTCCGGGCGGAGGGGTTACAATGAGCAGTTCTTC
TRBJ1-6 | . | . | TRBV5-6 | CASSRTAYLQVSPLHF | TGTGCCAGCAGCCGCACAGCCTACCTTCAGGTTTCACCCCTCCACTTT
TRBJ1-3 | . | . | TRBV6-6 | CASSLPDGNTIYF | TGTGCCAGCAGTTTACCTGACGGAAACACCATATATTTT
TRBJ2-7 | . | . | TRBV6-2/TRBV6-3 | CASSYSPERTLYEQYF | TGTGCCAGCAGTTACTCCCCGGAGCGGACTCTTTACGAGCAGTACTTC
TRBJ1-5 | TRBD1 | once | TRBV3-1/TRBV3-2 | CASSQVSTGGQPQHF | TGTGCCAGCAGCCAAGTATCGACAGGGGGTCAGCCCCAGCATTTT
TRBJ2-3 | TRBD2 | . | TRBV11-2 | CASSLEGTSVTDTQYF | TGTGCCAGCAGCTTAGAGGGGACTAGCGTCACAGATACGCAGTATTTT
TRBJ2-2 | TRBD2 | . | TRBV3-1/TRBV3-2 | CASRTSGEGGELFF | TGTGCCAGCAGGACTAGCGGGGAAGGCGGGGAGCTGTTTTTT
TRBJ1-6 | . | . | TRBV7-3 | CASSKGSYNSPLHF | TGTGCCAGCAGCAAGGGGTCCTATAATTCACCCCTCCACTTT
TRBJ2-7 | . | . | TRBV27 | CASRRDRRSSYEQYF | TGTGCCAGCAGGAGAGACAGAAGGAGCTCCTACGAGCAGTACTTC
TRBJ2-5 | . | . | TRBV2 | CASTVDPDLTETQYF | TGTGCCAGCACCGTCGACCCGGACCTCACGGAGACCCAGTACTTC
TRBJ1-2 | . | . | TRBV7-9 | CASSLALGADGYTF | TGTGCCAGCAGCTTAGCGCTGGGGGCGGATGGCTACACCTTC
TRBJ2-7 | . | few | TRBV4-1 | CASSQAVTEVYEQYF | TGCGCCAGCAGCCAAGCGGTTACGGAGGTCTACGAGCAGTACTTC
TRBJ2-3 | . | . | TRBV4-3 | CASSPRASTSNTDTQYF | TGCGCCAGCAGCCCAAGGGCTTCAACCTCTAACACAGATACGCAGTATTTT
TRBJ2-7 | . | . | TRBV6-2/TRBV6-3 | CASSTRREVNEQYF | TGTGCCAGCAGTACCAGAAGGGAGGTTAACGAGCAGTACTTC
TRBJ2-1 | . | . | TRBV13 | CASSLGPVNEQFF | TGTGCCAGCAGCTTAGGCCCCGTCAATGAGCAGTTCTTC
TRBJ2-3 | TRBD1 | . | TRBV5-1 | CASSLGQGTTDTQYF | TGCGCCAGCAGCTTAGGACAGGGGACCACAGATACGCAGTATTTT
TRBJ1-2 | . | . | TRBV30 | CAWSVGGVGGYTF | TGTGCCTGGAGTGTGGGGGGCGTAGGAGGCTACACCTTC
TRBJ2-1 | TRBD2 | . | TRBV18 | CASSPRTSGSGHEQFF | TGTGCCAGCTCACCGAGGACTAGCGGGAGTGGGCATGAGCAGTTCTTC
TRBJ1-4 | . | . | TRBV10-3 | CAISQGTNEKLFF | TGTGCCATCAGCCAGGGAACTAATGAAAAACTGTTTTTT
TRBJ2-2 | . | . | TRBV7-3 | CASSLRVGRDTGELFF | TGTGCCAGCAGCTTAAGAGTGGGGCGAGACACCGGGGAGCTGTTTTTT
TRBJ2-5 | TRBD1 | . | TRBV30 | CAWSRQGAGETQYF | TGTGCCTGGAGTCGACAGGGGGCGGGAGAGACCCAGTACTTC
TRBJ1-1 | . | . | TRBV11-3 | CASSAGGNTDTEAFF | TGTGCCAGCAGCGCGGGGGGAAATACCGACACTGAAGCTTTCTTT
TRBJ2-3 | . | . | TRBV3-1/TRBV3-2 | CASSHLGGSFTDTQYF | TGTGCCAGCAGCCACCTCGGAGGGTCTTTTACAGATACGCAGTATTTT
TRBJ1-1 | . | . | TRBV10-1 | CASNGGEAFF | TGCGCCAGCAACGGGGGAGAAGCTTTCTTT
TRBJ1-2 | TRBD1 | . | TRBV4-3 | CASSQEARGNYGYTF | TGCGCCAGCAGCCAAGAGGCCAGGGGGAACTATGGCTACACCTTC
TRBJ1-4 | . | . | TRBV4-3 | CASSHGVSTNEKLFF | TGCGCCAGCAGCCATGGGGTTTCAACTAATGAAAAACTGTTTTTT
TRBJ2-3 | . | . | TRBV10-3 | CATGTSGRSSTDTQYF | TGTGCCACCGGAACGTCCGGGCGGAGTAGCACAGATACGCAGTATTTT
TRBJ2-3 | TRBD2 | . | TRBV6-6 | CASSYGLAGGGDTQYF | TGTGCCAGCAGTTACGGGTTAGCGGGGGGGGGAGATACGCAGTATTTT
TRBJ1-3 | TRBD1 | few | TRBV7-9 | CASSPQTGGSGNTIYF | TGTGCCAGCAGCCCTCAGACAGGGGGTTCTGGAAACACCATATATTTT
TRBJ1-5 | TRBD1 | . | TRBV6-5 | CASSGTGGRQPQHF | TGTGCCAGTTCCGGGACAGGGGGCAGACAGCCCCAGCATTTT
TRBJ2-2 | . | . | TRBV10-2 | CASSITSIGELFF | TGCGCCAGCAGTATCACAAGTATCGGGGAGCTGTTTTTT